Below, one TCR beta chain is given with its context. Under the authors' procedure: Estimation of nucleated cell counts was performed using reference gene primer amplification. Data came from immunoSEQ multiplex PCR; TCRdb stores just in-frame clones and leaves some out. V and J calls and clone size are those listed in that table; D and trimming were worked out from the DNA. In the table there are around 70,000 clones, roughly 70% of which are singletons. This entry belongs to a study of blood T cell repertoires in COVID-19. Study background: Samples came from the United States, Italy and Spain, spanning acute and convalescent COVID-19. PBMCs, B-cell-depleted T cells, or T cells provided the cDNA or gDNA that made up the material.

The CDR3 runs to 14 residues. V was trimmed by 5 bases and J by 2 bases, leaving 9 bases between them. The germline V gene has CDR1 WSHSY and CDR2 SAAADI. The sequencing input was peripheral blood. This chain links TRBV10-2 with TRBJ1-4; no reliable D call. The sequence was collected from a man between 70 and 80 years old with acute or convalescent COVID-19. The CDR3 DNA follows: TGCGCCAGCAGTTTAGACAAGACTAATGAAAAACTGTTTTTT. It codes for CASSLDKTNEKLFF.